The 4 T cell receptor beta chains listed next were all sequenced from one sample in a study of blood T cells in healthy people across ages. A J-beta primer mix and a sample-barcoded 5' primer were used in a second PCR of about 6 to 12 cycles. TCRdb itself ran the 5' RACE reads through MiXCR, one entry per CDR3 protein. The sample has 1.5 million to 2 million distinct CDR3 sequences, 39% seen once; the top ten hold under 30%. The source material was blood. These TCRs come from a human donor in good health.

A single count supports this clonotype. The rearrangement joins TRBV5-1 to TRBJ2-7, with TRBD2 matching over 12 bases. The germline V gene has CDR1 SGHRS and CDR2 YFSETQ. The CDR3 totals 15 residues. The ends lost 3 bases at V and 7 bases at J; junction bases unmatched: 8. The CDR3 loop reads CASSSMTSGSWEQYF. In DNA, the CDR3 is TGCGCCAGCAGCTCAATGACTAGCGGGAGTTGGGAGCAGTACTTC.

This rearrangement joins TRBV12-3 or TRBV12-4 to TRBJ1-1; 7 nucleotides align to TRBD1. CDR3 length equals 12 residues. The J segment lost 8 bases and the V segment lost 5 bases, leaving 5 bases of the junction unmatched. The CDR3 DNA reads as TGTGCCAGCAGTCCGACAGGGCCCGAAGCTTTCTTT. Encoded protein: CASSPTGPEAFF.

The V gene is TRBV29-1, the J gene TRBJ2-1, with 7 bases identical to TRBD1. V gave up 7 bases and J gave up 0 bases; unmatched junction bases: 6. This CDR3 region has 14 residues. Germline V gives CDR1 SQVTM, CDR2 ANQGSEA. The CDR3 DNA follows: TGCAGCGCCCTACAGGGGCCCTCCTACAATGAGCAGTTCTTC. It translates to CSALQGPSYNEQFF.

This clonotype was seen only a few times. The rearrangement uses TRBV9 and TRBJ2-5, with 7 nucleotides matching TRBD1. Germline loops: CDR1 SGDLS, CDR2 YYNGEE. This CDR3 region has 16 residues. Losses at the gene ends were 0 bases for V and 3 bases for J; bases not matched to a gene: 8. The DNA of the CDR3 is TGTGCCAGCAGCGTAGTAGGGGGCGCGGCCGAAGAGACCCAGTACTTC. Translating gives CASSVVGGAAEETQYF.